The entry below describes one TCR beta chain. Its specificity is unknown. In germline, CDR1 is SGHAT, CDR2 FQNNGV. V dropped 1 base and J dropped 1; count of bases not matched to a gene: 4. CDR3 length: 15 residues. The data originate from a study of breast tumors, draining lymph nodes, adjacent tissues. TCRdb processed the multiplex PCR reads anew with MiXCR; each CDR3 protein has one entry. The sample consists of 12,000 or so distinct CDR3 sequences, 45% to 50% of them appearing once. Study-wide points: Luminal-like breast cancer showed significantly higher tumor–nontumor repertoire similarity than basal-like.

This receptor was obtained from a female donor with breast cancer. Some clones in this sample may be carry-over from other donors' samples. The sequencing sample was made of tumor-adjacent breast tissue. The genes are TRBV11-2 and TRBJ2-7; TRBD2 matches at 7 bases. CDR3 in DNA: TGTGCCAGCAGCTTAGGAGCGGGACCGTCCTACGAGCAGTACTTC. Translated, it gives CASSLGAGPSYEQYF.